The sequence of this T cell receptor (beta chain) was determined in a study of vaccination and CD4 T cells after COVID-19. Study at large: Convalescent patients gave post-COVID blood a median approximately 100 days post-diagnosis, range 35 to 161.

Comments on this clonotype: Its matching antigen is unknown.

Treatment noted: approximately 9-day PBMC culture with coronavirus spike peptide pools or control peptides (ViraFEST assay). Researchers collected the unexposed donor's CD4+ T cells before the COVID-19 pandemic (2011-2018). An Oncomine TCR Beta short-read assay was used to sequence the DNA from cultured CD4+ T cells. TCRdb analysed the PCR reads with MiXCR anew, one entry per CDR3 protein. The sample consists of about 8,400 distinct CDR3 sequences, about 42% of them appearing once. Sequenced input: CD4+ T cells from blood, cultured in vitro. The receptor was derived from a human donor in good health.

For the CDR3, the DNA is TGTGCCAGCAGCAAAACCGGGACGGCAGTGCGAGCTTTCTTT. Translating gives CASSKTGTAVRAFF. The chain employs TRBV6-2 or TRBV6-3 and TRBJ1-1; perhaps TRBD1 as D (5 bases). The CDR3 spans 14 residues. The V gene's germline CDR1 is MNHEY and CDR2 SVGEGT. V was cut by 6 bases and J by 10 bases, with 21 bases left in between.